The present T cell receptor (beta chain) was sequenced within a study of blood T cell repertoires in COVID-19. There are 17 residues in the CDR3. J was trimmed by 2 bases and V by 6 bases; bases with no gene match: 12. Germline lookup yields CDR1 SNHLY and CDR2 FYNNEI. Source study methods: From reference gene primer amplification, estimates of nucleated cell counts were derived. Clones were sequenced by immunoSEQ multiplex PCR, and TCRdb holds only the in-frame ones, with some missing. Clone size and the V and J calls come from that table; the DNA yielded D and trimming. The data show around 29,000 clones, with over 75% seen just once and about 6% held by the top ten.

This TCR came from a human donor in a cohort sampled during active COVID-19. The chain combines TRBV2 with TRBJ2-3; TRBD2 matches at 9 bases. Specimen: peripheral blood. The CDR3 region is CASRGPIAGAPTDTQYF. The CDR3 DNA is TGTGCCAGCAGGGGCCCCATAGCGGGGGCCCCCACAGATACGCAGTATTTT.